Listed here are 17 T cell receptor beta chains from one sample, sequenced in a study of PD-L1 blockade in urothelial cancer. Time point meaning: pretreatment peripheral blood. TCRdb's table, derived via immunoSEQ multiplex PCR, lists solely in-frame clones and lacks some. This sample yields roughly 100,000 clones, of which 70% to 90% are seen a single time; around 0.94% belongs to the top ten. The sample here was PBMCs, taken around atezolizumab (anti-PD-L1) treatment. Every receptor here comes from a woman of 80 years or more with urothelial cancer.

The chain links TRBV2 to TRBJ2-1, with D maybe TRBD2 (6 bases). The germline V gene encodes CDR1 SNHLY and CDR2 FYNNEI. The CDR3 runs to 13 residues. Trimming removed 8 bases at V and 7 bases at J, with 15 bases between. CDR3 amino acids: CASLGGVANEQFF. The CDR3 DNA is TGTGCCAGCCTCGGGGGAGTGGCAAATGAGCAGTTCTTC.

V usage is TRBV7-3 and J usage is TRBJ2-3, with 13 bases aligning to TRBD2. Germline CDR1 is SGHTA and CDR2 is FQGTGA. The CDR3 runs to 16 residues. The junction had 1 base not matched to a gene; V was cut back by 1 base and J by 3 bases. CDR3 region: CASSLILAGGTDTQYF. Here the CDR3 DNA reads TGTGCCAGCAGCTTAATACTAGCGGGAGGGACAGATACGCAGTATTTT.

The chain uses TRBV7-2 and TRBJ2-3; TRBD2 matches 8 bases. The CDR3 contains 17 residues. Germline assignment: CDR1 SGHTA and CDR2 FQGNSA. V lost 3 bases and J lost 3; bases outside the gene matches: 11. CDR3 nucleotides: TGTGCCAGCAGCTTCCGAGCGGCTAGCGGGTCGACAGATACGCAGTATTTT. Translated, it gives CASSFRAASGSTDTQYF.

The CDR3 loop reads CASSPGLAGGVQETQYF. DNA of the CDR3: TGCGCCAGCAGCCCGGGACTAGCGGGAGGTGTGCAAGAGACCCAGTACTTC. This chain joins TRBV5-1 and TRBJ2-5; 15 bases line up with TRBD2. V was pared by 4 bases and J by 2 bases, with 6 bases of the junction left unmatched. CDR1 SGHRS and CDR2 YFSETQ come from the germline V gene. CDR3 length: 17 amino acids.

This CDR3 is CASSSEPRREQFF. In nucleotides, the CDR3 is TGTGCCAGCAGTTCCGAACCAAGGCGGGAGCAGTTCTTC. V is TRBV28 and J is TRBJ2-1; D gene ambiguous. The CDR3 consists of 13 residues. The germline V gene has CDR1 MDHEN and CDR2 SYDVKM. Trimming removed 4 bases from V and 10 bases from J, with 14 bases in between.

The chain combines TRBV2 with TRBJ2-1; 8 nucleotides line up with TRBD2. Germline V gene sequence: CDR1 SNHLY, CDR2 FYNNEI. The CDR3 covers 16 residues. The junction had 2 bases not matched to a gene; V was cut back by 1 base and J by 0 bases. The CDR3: CASSEGSGSSYNEQFF. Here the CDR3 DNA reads TGTGCCAGCAGTGAAGGCAGCGGGAGCTCCTACAATGAGCAGTTCTTC.

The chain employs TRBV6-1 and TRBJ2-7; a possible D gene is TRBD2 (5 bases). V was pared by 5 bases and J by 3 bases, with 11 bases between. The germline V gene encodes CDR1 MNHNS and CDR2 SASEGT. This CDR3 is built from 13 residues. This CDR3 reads CASSPLGSYEQYF. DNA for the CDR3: TGTGCCAGCAGTCCCTTAGGGAGCTACGAGCAGTACTTC.

Here the CDR3 DNA reads TGTGCCAGTAAGTCCTATAGCAATCAGCCCCAGCATTTT. Its protein is CASKSYSNQPQHF. This rearrangement joins TRBV19 to TRBJ1-5, with D unresolved. V was cut by 7 bases and J by 0 bases, with 7 bases left in between. Germline CDR1 and CDR2: LNHDA and SQIVND (reference sequence). The CDR3 spans 13 residues.

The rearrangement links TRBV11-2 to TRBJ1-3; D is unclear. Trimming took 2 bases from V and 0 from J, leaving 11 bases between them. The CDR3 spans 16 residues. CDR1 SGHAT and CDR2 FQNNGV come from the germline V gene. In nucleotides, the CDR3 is TGTGCCAGCAGCTTAAGAGACACGAACTCTGGAAACACCATATATTTT. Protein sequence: CASSLRDTNSGNTIYF.

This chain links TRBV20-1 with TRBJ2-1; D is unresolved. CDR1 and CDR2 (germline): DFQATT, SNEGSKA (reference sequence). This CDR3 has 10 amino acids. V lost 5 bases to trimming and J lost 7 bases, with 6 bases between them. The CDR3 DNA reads TGCAGTGCTCCCCTGAATGAGCAGTTCTTC. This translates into CSAPLNEQFF.

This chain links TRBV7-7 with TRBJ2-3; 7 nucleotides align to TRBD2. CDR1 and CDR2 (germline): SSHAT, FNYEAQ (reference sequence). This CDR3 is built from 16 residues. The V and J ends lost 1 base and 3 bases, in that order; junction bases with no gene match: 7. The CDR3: CASSLGASGETDTQYF. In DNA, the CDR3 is TGTGCCAGCAGCTTAGGGGCTAGCGGAGAAACAGATACGCAGTATTTT.

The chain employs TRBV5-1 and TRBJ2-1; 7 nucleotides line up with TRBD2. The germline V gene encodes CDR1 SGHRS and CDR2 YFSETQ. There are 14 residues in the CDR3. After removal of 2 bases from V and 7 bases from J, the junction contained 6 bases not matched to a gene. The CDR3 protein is CASSLGREHNEQFF. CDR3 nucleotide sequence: TGCGCCAGCAGCTTAGGGCGGGAGCATAATGAGCAGTTCTTC.

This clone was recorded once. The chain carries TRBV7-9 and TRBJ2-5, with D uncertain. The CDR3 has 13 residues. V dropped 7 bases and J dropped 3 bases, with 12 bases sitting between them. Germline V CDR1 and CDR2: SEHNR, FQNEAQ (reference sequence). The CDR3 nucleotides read TGTGCCAGCACCCCTACAGCTAAAGAGACCCAGTACTTC. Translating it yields CASTPTAKETQYF. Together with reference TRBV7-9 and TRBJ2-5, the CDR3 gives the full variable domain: DTGVSQNPRHKITKRGQNVTFRCDPISEHNRLYWYRQTLGQGPEFLTYFQNEAQLEKSRLLSDRFSAERPKGSFSTLEIQRTEQGDSAMYLCASTPTAKETQYFGPGTRLLVL.

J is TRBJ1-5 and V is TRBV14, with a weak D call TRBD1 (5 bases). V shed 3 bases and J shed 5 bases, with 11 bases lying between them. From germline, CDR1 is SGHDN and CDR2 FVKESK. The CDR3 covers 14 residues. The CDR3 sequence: CASSQGGLHQPQHF. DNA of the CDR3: TGTGCCAGCAGCCAGGGGGGACTTCATCAGCCCCAGCATTTT.

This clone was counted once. CDR3 nucleotide sequence: TGTGCCAGCAGTTCCCGACAGTCGGACACTGAAGCTTTCTTT. As protein: CASSSRQSDTEAFF. The chain uses TRBV27 and TRBJ1-1, with TRBD1 as a possible D gene (5 bases). Germline CDR1 is MNHEY and CDR2 is SMNVEV (reference sequence). CDR3 length: 14 residues. V gave up 4 bases and J gave up 3 bases, with 12 bases separating them.

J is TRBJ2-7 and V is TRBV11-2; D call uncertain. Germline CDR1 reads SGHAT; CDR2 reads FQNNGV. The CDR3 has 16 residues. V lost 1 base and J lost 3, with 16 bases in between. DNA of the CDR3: TGTGCCAGCAGCTTAGTACGGTCGTGGAGCTACTACGAGCAGTACTTC. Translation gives CASSLVRSWSYYEQYF.

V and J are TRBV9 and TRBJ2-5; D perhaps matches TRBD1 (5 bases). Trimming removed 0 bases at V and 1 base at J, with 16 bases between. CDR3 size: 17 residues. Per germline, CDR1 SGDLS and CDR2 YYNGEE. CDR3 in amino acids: CASSVGVLSGIQETQYF. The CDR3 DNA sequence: TGTGCCAGCAGCGTAGGGGTCCTTTCAGGGATCCAAGAGACCCAGTACTTC.